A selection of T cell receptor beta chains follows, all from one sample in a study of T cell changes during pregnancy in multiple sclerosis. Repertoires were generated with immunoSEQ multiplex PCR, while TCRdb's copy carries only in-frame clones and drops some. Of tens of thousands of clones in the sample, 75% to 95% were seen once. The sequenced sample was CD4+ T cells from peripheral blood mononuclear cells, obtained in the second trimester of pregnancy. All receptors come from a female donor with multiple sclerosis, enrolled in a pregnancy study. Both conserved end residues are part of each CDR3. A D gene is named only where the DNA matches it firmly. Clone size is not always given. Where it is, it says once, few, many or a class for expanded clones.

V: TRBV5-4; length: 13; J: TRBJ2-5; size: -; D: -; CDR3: CASSTGPQETQYF; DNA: TGTGCCAGCAGCACAGGACCACAAGAGACCCAGTACTTC
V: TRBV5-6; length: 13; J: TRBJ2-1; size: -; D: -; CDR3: CASSLAVYNEQFF; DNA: TGTGCCAGCAGCCTGGCCGTCTACAATGAGCAGTTCTTC
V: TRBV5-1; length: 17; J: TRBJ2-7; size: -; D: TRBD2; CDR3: CASSAGLAGGPGVEQYF; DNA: TGCGCCAGCAGCGCAGGACTAGCGGGAGGGCCTGGTGTCGAGCAGTACTTC
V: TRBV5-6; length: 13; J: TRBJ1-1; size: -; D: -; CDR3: CASRVREATEAFF; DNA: TGTGCCAGCAGGGTCCGGGAGGCGACTGAAGCTTTCTTT
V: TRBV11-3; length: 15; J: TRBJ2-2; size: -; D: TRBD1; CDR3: CASSLRQGITGELFF; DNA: TGTGCCAGCAGTCTTCGACAGGGTATAACCGGGGAGCTGTTTTTT
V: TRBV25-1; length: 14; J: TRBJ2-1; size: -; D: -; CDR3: CASSESGRGNEQFF; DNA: TGTGCCAGCAGTGAATCCGGCAGGGGCAATGAGCAGTTCTTC
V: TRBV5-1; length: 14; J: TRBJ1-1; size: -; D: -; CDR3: CASSLDSWNTEAFF; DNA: TGCGCCAGCAGCTTGGACAGTTGGAACACTGAAGCTTTCTTT
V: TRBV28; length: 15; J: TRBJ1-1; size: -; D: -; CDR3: CASSFPSGMNTEAFF; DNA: TGTGCCAGCAGTTTCCCGTCAGGGATGAACACTGAAGCTTTCTTT
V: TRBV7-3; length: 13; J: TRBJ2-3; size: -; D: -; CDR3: CASSSRSGDTQYF; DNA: TGTGCCAGCAGCTCACGTAGCGGAGATACGCAGTATTTT
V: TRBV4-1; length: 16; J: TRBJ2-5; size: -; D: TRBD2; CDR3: CASSPRLAGGAETQYF; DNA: TGCGCCAGCAGCCCTAGACTAGCGGGGGGGGCAGAGACCCAGTACTTC
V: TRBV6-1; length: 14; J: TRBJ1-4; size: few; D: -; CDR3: CASRTGITNEKLFF; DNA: TGTGCCAGCAGAACAGGGATCACTAATGAAAAACTGTTTTTT
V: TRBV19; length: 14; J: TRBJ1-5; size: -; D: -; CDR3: CASSIARGNQPQHF; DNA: TGTGCCAGTAGTATTGCCAGGGGCAATCAGCCCCAGCATTTT